This T cell receptor (beta chain) was profiled in a study of control samples from healthy donors and cancer patients. The V and J ends lost 5 bases and 4 bases, in that order; junction bases with no gene match: 5. Germline lookup yields CDR1 SNHLY and CDR2 FYNNEI. This CDR3 has 14 amino acids. Sequencing used immunoSEQ multiplex PCR; TCRdb keeps in-frame clones, though not all of them. The table records tens of thousands of clones, roughly nine tenths of them present only once. This TCR was recovered from a man in his forties with colorectal cancer. This sequence joins TRBV2 and TRBJ1-1; 9 bases align to TRBD1. The sequenced material came from PBMCs. CDR3 bases: TGTGCCAGCAGTCGACGGACAGGGGCCACTGAAGCTTTCTTT. The encoded protein is CASSRRTGATEAFF.